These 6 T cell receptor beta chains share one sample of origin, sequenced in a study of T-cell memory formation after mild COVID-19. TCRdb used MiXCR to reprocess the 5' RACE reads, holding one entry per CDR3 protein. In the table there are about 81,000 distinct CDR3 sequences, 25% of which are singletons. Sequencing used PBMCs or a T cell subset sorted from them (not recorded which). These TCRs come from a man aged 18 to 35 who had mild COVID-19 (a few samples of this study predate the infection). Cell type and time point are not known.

The chain's CDR3 is CASSFPSSPLHF. CDR3 DNA: TGTGCCAGCAGCTTCCCTAGTTCACCCCTCCACTTT. This chain joins TRBV7-2 and TRBJ1-6; no definite D call. Between the trimmed V and J ends, which lost 3 bases and 9 bases, there was a span of 6 bases. The CDR3 runs to 12 residues. Germline lookup yields CDR1 SGHTA and CDR2 FQGNSA. Variable domain in full (rest from reference TRBV7-2 and TRBJ1-6): GAGVSQSPSNKVTEKGKDVELRCDPISGHTALYWYRQSLGQGLEFLIYFQGNSAPDKSGLPSDRFSAERTGGSVSTLTIQRTQQEDSAVYLCASSFPSSPLHFGNGTRLTVT.

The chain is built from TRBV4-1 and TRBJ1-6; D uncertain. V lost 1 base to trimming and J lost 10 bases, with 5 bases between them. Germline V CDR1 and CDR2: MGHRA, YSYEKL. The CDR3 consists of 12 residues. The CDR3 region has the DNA TGCGCCAGCAGCCAAGCTGAATCACCCCTCCACTTT. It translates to CASSQAESPLHF.

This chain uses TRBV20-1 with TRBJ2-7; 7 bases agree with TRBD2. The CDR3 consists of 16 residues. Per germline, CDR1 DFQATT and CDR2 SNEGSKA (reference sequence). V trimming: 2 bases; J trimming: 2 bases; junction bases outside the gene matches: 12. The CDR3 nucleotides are TGCAGTGCTAGACCTCTTGCACTAGCGACACCCTACGAGCAGTACTTC. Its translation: CSARPLALATPYEQYF.

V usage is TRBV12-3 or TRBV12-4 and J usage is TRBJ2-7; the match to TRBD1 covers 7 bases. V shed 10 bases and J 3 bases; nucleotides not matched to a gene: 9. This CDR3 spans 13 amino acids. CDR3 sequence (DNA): TGTGCCACCGCCGTCGGGACAGTCTACGAGCAGTACTTC. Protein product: CATAVGTVYEQYF.

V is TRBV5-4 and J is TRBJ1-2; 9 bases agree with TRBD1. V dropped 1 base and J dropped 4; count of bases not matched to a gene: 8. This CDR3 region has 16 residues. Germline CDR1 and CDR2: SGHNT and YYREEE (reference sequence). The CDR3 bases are TGTGCCAGCAGCTTGACAGGACAGGGGCTGGGCTATGGCTACACCTTC. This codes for CASSLTGQGLGYGYTF. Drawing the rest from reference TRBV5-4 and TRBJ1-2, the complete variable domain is ETGVTQSPTHLIKTRGQQVTLRCSSQSGHNTVSWYQQALGQGPQFIFQYYREEENGRGNFPPRFSGLQFPNYSSELNVNALELDDSALYLCASSLTGQGLGYGYTFGSGTRLTVV.

The DNA for the CDR3 is TGTGCCAGTAGTATAGGGGCACCGAACACTGAAGCTTTCTTT. Its translation: CASSIGAPNTEAFF. The J gene is TRBJ1-1, the V gene TRBV19, with D unclear. Trimming took off 1 base at V and 1 base at J, with 7 bases between the two ends. Germline lookup yields CDR1 LNHDA and CDR2 SQIVND (reference sequence). This CDR3 region has 14 residues.